These 3 T cell receptor beta chains came from one sample sequenced in a study of T cells after yellow fever vaccination. TCRdb re-called the 5' RACE reads with MiXCR, one entry per CDR3 protein. The repertoire consists of under 600,000 distinct CDR3 sequences, with around a fifth occurring once and the leading ten covering approximately 15%. Sequencing was performed on PBMCs, taken roughly 23 days after the first yellow fever vaccination. The receptors were gathered from a young man who received the YFV17D yellow fever vaccine.

This clonotype was seen once. The rearrangement uses TRBV9 and TRBJ1-6; a possible D gene is TRBD1 (5 bases). CDR3 length equals 15 residues. The V end lost 2 bases, the J end lost 3 bases, and 9 bases lay between the germline ends. Germline V gene sequence: CDR1 SGDLS, CDR2 YYNGEE. CDR3 sequence (DNA): TGTGCCAGCAGCGTGCGGGACCTCTATAATTCACCCCTCCACTTT. It specifies CASSVRDLYNSPLHF.

In this sample, this clonotype turned up a few times. The CDR3 DNA follows: TGTGCCAGCAGCGGAGACAGGGGGGATAGCAATCAGCCCCAGCATTTT. Translation gives CASSGDRGDSNQPQHF. V gene TRBV9 combines with J gene TRBJ1-5; 9 positions match TRBD1. CDR1 is SGDLS, CDR2 YYNGEE, per germline. With 3 bases clipped from V and 0 bases from J, the junction kept 4 bases outside the gene matches. This CDR3 comprises 16 residues.

The CDR3 is CASSQDRITEAFF. The DNA for the CDR3 is TGCGCCAGCAGCCAGGACAGGATCACTGAAGCTTTCTTT. The chain employs TRBV5-1 and TRBJ1-1; TRBD1 matches 7 bases. Germline CDR1 and CDR2: SGHRS and YFSETQ. This CDR3 is 13 amino acids long. V lost 4 bases and J lost 4; bases outside the gene matches: 4. Variable domain in full (rest from reference TRBV5-1 and TRBJ1-1): KAGVTQTPRYLIKTRGQQVTLSCSPISGHRSVSWYQQTPGQGLQFLFEYFSETQRNKGNFPGRFSGRQFSNSRSEMNVSTLELGDSALYLCASSQDRITEAFFGQGTRLTVV.